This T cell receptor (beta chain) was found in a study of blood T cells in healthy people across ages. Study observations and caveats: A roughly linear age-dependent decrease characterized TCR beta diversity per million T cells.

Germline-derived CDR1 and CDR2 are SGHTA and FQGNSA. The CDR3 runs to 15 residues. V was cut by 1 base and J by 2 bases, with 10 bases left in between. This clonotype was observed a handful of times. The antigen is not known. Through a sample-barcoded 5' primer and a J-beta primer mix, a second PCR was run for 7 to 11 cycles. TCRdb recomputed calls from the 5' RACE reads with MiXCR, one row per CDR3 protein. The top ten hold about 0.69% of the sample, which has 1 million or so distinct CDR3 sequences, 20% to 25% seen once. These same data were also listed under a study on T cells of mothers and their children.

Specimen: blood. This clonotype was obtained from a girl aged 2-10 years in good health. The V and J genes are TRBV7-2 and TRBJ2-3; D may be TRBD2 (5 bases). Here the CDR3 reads CASSLVGEITDTQYF. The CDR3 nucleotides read TGTGCCAGCAGCTTAGTCGGGGAAATCACAGATACGCAGTATTTT. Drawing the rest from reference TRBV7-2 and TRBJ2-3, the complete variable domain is GAGVSQSPSNKVTEKGKDVELRCDPISGHTALYWYRQSLGQGLEFLIYFQGNSAPDKSGLPSDRFSAERTGGSVSTLTIQRTQQEDSAVYLCASSLVGEITDTQYFGPGTRLTVL.